What follows are 13 T cell receptor beta chains derived from one specimen sequenced in a study of cytomegalovirus exposure and HLA in healthy donors. Researchers ran the PCR with 60 Vbeta and 13 Jbeta primers. Generated by immunoSEQ multiplex PCR, the TCRdb table keeps only in-frame clones and is missing some. Of 100,000 to 150,000 clones listed, around three quarters are singletons. Sequencing used PBMCs. The receptors here all came from a woman aged 50 to 65 in good health and CMV-seronegative.

In this sample, this clone turned up a few times. The sample holds other DNA sequences that translate to the same CDR3. The CDR3 region has the DNA TGTGCCAGCAGCCCCGGGGGTGGGCGCACAGATACGCAGTATTTT. Encoded protein: CASSPGGGRTDTQYF. The V call is TRBV7-9, the J call TRBJ2-3; D might be TRBD2 (6 bases). The CDR3 runs to 15 residues. With 5 bases removed from V and 1 base from J, the gap between germline ends came to 13 bases. Germline loops: CDR1 SEHNR, CDR2 FQNEAQ (reference sequence). The full variable domain, with the rest looked up from reference TRBV7-9 and TRBJ2-3, is DTGVSQNPRHKITKRGQNVTFRCDPISEHNRLYWYRQTLGQGPEFLTYFQNEAQLEKSRLLSDRFSAERPKGSFSTLEIQRTEQGDSAMYLCASSPGGGRTDTQYFGPGTRLTVL.

Of note for this clone: A read error may produce the germline difference seen at one junction end. V and J are TRBV7-9 and TRBJ2-1, with D possibly matching TRBD1 (8 bases). Germline lookup yields CDR1 SEHNR and CDR2 FQNEAQ (reference sequence). CDR3 size: 15 residues. The chain's CDR3 is CSSSGTGSSYNEQFF. CDR3 DNA: TGTTCCAGCAGCGGGACAGGTTCCTCCTACAATGAGCAGTTCTTC.

The chain joins TRBV5-6 to TRBJ2-2; D might be TRBD2 (5 bases). The V end was cut by 4 bases, the J end by 1 base, with 14 bases between. CDR3 size: 16 residues. Per germline, CDR1 SGHDT and CDR2 YYEEEE. The DNA for the CDR3 is TGTGCCAGCAGCGCCCCCCAAGGACTGAACACCGGGGAGCTGTTTTTT. Residues: CASSAPQGLNTGELFF.

The V gene is TRBV27, the J gene TRBJ2-1; possibly TRBD1 for D (5 bases). Looked up from germline, CDR1 is MNHEY and CDR2 is SMNVEV (reference sequence). Deletions cut 7 bases from V and 9 bases from J, with 10 bases between. The CDR3 spans 11 residues. The CDR3 region has the DNA TGTGCCAGCACTACAGGCATTGAGCAGTTCTTC. Protein product: CASTTGIEQFF.

The V gene is TRBV7-2, the J gene TRBJ2-1; 12 positions match TRBD2. V lost 2 bases and J lost 6; bases outside the gene matches: 5. Germline V gene data show CDR1 as SGHTA and CDR2 as FQGNSA. The CDR3 sequence is 16 residues long. As DNA, the CDR3 is TGTGCCAGCAGCTTACAAGGACTAGCGGGGTCCAATGAGCAGTTCTTC. Translating it yields CASSLQGLAGSNEQFF.

The table lists this clone with a count of one. The CDR3 here is CASRTYLDGGQETQYF. In nucleotides, the CDR3 is TGTGCCAGCAGAACCTATCTCGACGGGGGGCAAGAGACCCAGTACTTC. The chain couples TRBV27 to TRBJ2-5; 7 bases align to TRBD2. V trimming: 6 bases; J trimming: 2 bases; junction bases outside the gene matches: 12. There are 16 residues in the CDR3. The V gene's germline CDR1 is MNHEY and CDR2 SMNVEV (reference sequence).

This clone was observed a handful of times. The chain joins TRBV5-1 to TRBJ1-1; TRBD1 agrees at 7 bases. The CDR3 contains 13 residues. CDR1 SGHRS and CDR2 YFSETQ come from the germline V gene. Trimming cost V 2 bases and J 8 bases; bases outside gene matches: 6. The CDR3 here is CASSLSGGWEAFF. The DNA of the CDR3 is TGCGCCAGCAGCTTATCAGGGGGTTGGGAAGCTTTCTTT.

This chain connects TRBV2 to TRBJ1-1; D call uncertain. Trimming pared 8 bases from V and 3 bases from J, leaving 13 bases between. The CDR3 sequence is 13 residues long. Germline V lookup: CDR1 SNHLY, CDR2 FYNNEI. CDR3 nucleotides: TGTGCCAGCGGCAAACAGAGCCACACTGAAGCTTTCTTT. Translated: CASGKQSHTEAFF.

The chain combines TRBV27 with TRBJ1-5, with D perhaps TRBD1 (5 bases). Trimming removed 4 bases at V and 4 bases at J, with 11 bases between. The CDR3 runs to 14 residues. Germline loops: CDR1 MNHEY, CDR2 SMNVEV (reference sequence). CDR3 region: CASSSGSGNQPQHF. The CDR3 DNA is TGTGCCAGCAGTTCAGGGTCAGGAAATCAGCCCCAGCATTTT.

This clone was observed a few times. The genes are TRBV6-6 and TRBJ2-3; weak D call: TRBD2 (6 bases). Germline V gives CDR1 MNHNY, CDR2 SVGAGI (reference sequence). This CDR3 region has 15 residues. V lost 6 bases and J 0 bases, leaving 13 bases between the germline ends. As DNA, the CDR3 is TGTGCCAGCAGGGGAGGTTCTACTAGCACAGATACGCAGTATTTT. Its protein product is CASRGGSTSTDTQYF.

The J gene is TRBJ2-3, the V gene TRBV4-3; 9 bases line up with TRBD2. Germline assignment: CDR1 LGHNA and CDR2 YSLEER. The CDR3 is 19 residues long. After removal of 0 bases from V and 6 bases from J, the junction contained 16 bases not matched to a gene. CDR3 DNA: TGCGCCAGCAGCCAAGATCTGCCGGCTGCTAGCGGGGCCCGGGATACGCAGTATTTT. This gives the protein CASSQDLPAASGARDTQYF.

The chain has TRBV7-2 and TRBJ2-7; 10 positions match TRBD1. Looked up from germline, CDR1 is SGHTA and CDR2 is FQGNSA. V was pared by 4 bases and J by 6 bases, with 9 bases of the junction left unmatched. CDR3 length: 15 amino acids. CDR3 region: CASSSTRGTGAEQYF. Written as DNA, the CDR3 is TGTGCCAGCAGCTCAACCAGGGGGACAGGGGCCGAGCAGTACTTC.

The chain couples TRBV28 to TRBJ2-7; 10 nucleotides line up with TRBD2. V lost 5 bases, J lost 7 bases, and 8 bases stayed unmatched. CDR1 is MDHEN, CDR2 SYDVKM, per germline. The CDR3 sequence is 14 residues long. The CDR3 sequence is CASSDSSGSREQYF. Written as DNA, the CDR3 is TGTGCCAGCAGTGACTCTAGCGGGAGTAGGGAGCAGTACTTC.